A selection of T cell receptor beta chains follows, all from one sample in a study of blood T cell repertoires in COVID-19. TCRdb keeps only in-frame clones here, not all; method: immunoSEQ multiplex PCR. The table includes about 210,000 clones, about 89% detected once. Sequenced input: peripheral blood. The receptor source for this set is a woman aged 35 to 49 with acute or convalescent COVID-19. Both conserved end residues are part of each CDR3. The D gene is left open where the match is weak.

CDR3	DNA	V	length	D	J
CASSLGTAGETQYF	TGTGCCAGCAGCTTAGGGACTGCCGGAGAGACCCAGTACTTC	TRBV7-8	14	-	TRBJ2-5
CAYDQDRGGQPQHF	TGTGCCTACGACCAGGACAGGGGTGGTCAGCCCCAGCATTTT	TRBV30	14	TRBD1	TRBJ1-5
CASSVKGQGTGELFF	TGTGCCAGCAGCGTAAAGGGACAGGGAACCGGGGAGCTGTTTTTT	TRBV9	15	TRBD1	TRBJ2-2
CASSLRGLAGGNTGELFF	TGTGCCAGCAGCTTAAGAGGGCTAGCGGGGGGAAACACCGGGGAGCTGTTTTTT	TRBV21-1	18	-	TRBJ2-2
CASGFAGHTDTQYF	TGTGCTAGTGGCTTCGCAGGACACACAGATACGCAGTATTTT	TRBV12-5	14	-	TRBJ2-3
CASSSTRLAGKDTQYF	TGTGCCAGCAGCTCCACAAGACTAGCGGGGAAGGATACGCAGTATTTT	TRBV7-3	16	TRBD2	TRBJ2-3
CASSQEIRVVDRGNTEAFF	TGTGCCAGCAGCCAAGAAATACGGGTCGTGGACAGGGGAAACACTGAAGCTTTCTTT	TRBV3-1/TRBV3-2	19	TRBD1	TRBJ1-1
CASGIQGVPGYTF	TGTGCTAGTGGAATACAGGGGGTACCAGGCTACACCTTC	TRBV12-5	13	TRBD1	TRBJ1-2
CASSLFIAGDQETQYF	TGTGCCAGCAGCTTGTTTATCGCGGGGGACCAAGAGACCCAGTACTTC	TRBV5-4	16	TRBD2	TRBJ2-5
CASSDPGLAAQETQYF	TGCGCCAGCAGTGACCCCGGACTAGCGGCGCAAGAGACCCAGTACTTC	TRBV10-2	16	TRBD2	TRBJ2-5
CASSEEVIRRSPTLWGYTF	TGTGCCAGCAGTGAAGAGGTGATAAGACGGAGCCCGACTTTATGGGGCTACACCTTC	TRBV6-1	19	-	TRBJ1-2
CATSDHRDRANQPQHF	TGTGCCACCAGTGACCACCGGGACAGGGCTAATCAGCCCCAGCATTTT	TRBV24-1	16	TRBD1	TRBJ1-5